This note documents a single T cell receptor (beta chain) sequence. There is no known antigen for this receptor. Base qualities are not recorded, but no much larger clone differs from it by a single base. TCRdb shows the sequencer as Illumina HiSeq 2500. Quantitative 5'-RACE with molecular barcodes was the method used to prepare the TCR beta libraries. The source study handled its data this way. A new computational method, built on a probabilistic model of VDJ rearrangement, was used to identify disease-linked TCR variants. The public reads were reprocessed in TCRdb via fastp at Q25 and MiXCR, keeping in-frame beta chains. Entries are consolidated by CDR3 protein sequence, retaining the most common genes and DNA. V and J calls and clone size were set by TCRdb, not the authors. This sample holds roughly 150,000 distinct CDR3 sequences; around 32% were observed only once. Approximately 6% of the sample is taken by the ten largest.

Synovial fluid samples were matched to blood samples from the same ankylosing spondylitis patients. The data were obtained in a study of CD8 T cells in ankylosing spondylitis (TCRdb year 2017). The study in broad terms: The study profiled T cell receptor beta repertoires in healthy donors and ankylosing spondylitis patients to find disease-linked TCR variants. The full study cohort comprised roughly 24 ankylosing spondylitis patients and approximately 100 healthy donors. Peripheral blood samples were taken, and synovial fluid was additionally collected from ankylosing spondylitis patients. On the study overall, not on this receptor specifically: The disease-linked clones were reported as significantly enriched in matched synovial fluid samples from ankylosing spondylitis patients. The disease-linked clones showed a CD8+ phenotype and occurred at relatively low frequencies in peripheral blood. A TCR beta motif made up of about eight highly homologous amino acid variants appeared to be characteristic of blood from ankylosing spondylitis patients. Some motif variants had previously been reported in the synovial fluid and blood of reactive arthritis patients, which suggests shared mechanisms of disease initiation.

Reading from cysteine to phenylalanine, the CDR3 counts 14 amino acids. Left in the record is the CDR3 DNA by itself, 42 bases read in frame from the first base. V and J are trimmed by 6 bases and 2 bases, and the gene matches miss 8 bases of the junction. The germline V gene (reference sequence) specifies DFQATT as CDR1 and SNEGSKA as CDR2. The sequenced sample consisted of synovial fluid, either unsorted or a sorted T cell fraction (not recorded which). This TCR came from a male donor with ankylosing spondylitis. This receptor chain uses TRBV20-1 and TRBJ2-7; 9 bases in between match TRBD2. The DNA is as follows: TGCAGTGCCCGAGTGAGCGGGGGGCCCTACGAGCAGTACTTC. Translated, it gives CSARVSGGPYEQYF.